This TCR beta chain was sequenced for a study of T cells in Graves' hyperthyroidism and ophthalmopathy. The CDR3 is made up of 13 amino acids. J gave up 7 bases and V 5 bases, and 6 bases lay outside the gene matches. The germline gives CDR1 SGHVS, CDR2 FNYEAQ. Patients aged 18 to 65 had newly diagnosed hyperthyroidism lasting under 2 months. There were TCR beta CDR3 regions amplified from RNA transcripts. With the HTBI primer set, the TCR CDR3 went through a first round of RT-PCR. TCRdb reanalysed the multiplex PCR reads using MiXCR and keeps one entry per CDR3 protein. The sample lists about 480,000 distinct CDR3 sequences, around 15% occurring once.

The receptor's source is a young woman with Graves' hyperthyroidism. What was sequenced was blood. The chain joins TRBV7-6 to TRBJ2-7, with 9 bases fitting TRBD1. This CDR3 reads CASSPQGAGEQYV. CDR3 in DNA: TGTGCCAGCAGCCCACAGGGGGCTGGGGAGCAGTACGTC.